The rows below give T cell receptor beta chains drawn from one sample of a study of radiotherapy plus CTLA-4 blockade in lung cancer. The data were produced by immunoSEQ multiplex PCR, yet TCRdb's version contains in-frame clones alone and is incomplete. The table lists around 37,000 clones, over 70% of them singletons. The sequences come from peripheral blood, collected from a patient treated with radiotherapy plus ipilimumab. The receptors shown here come from a human donor with non-small cell lung cancer that progressed on radiotherapy plus ipilimumab. CDR3s leave out the opening cysteine and the closing phenylalanine or tryptophan. Each record gives: J gene, V gene, CDR3 protein.

TRBJ2-1 | TRBV28 | ASSSGSGPEQF
TRBJ1-6 | TRBV7-9 | ASSPTGGGSPLH
TRBJ2-3 | TRBV5-8 | ASSFGGGAPDTQY
TRBJ2-1 | TRBV5-6 | ASSARYNEQF
TRBJ2-1 | TRBV27 | ASSLSGWHEQF
TRBJ2-1 | TRBV29-1 | SVGTSGAVLYNEQF
TRBJ1-4 | TRBV28 | ASTVRVTEKLF
TRBJ2-3 | TRBV2 | ASSAGPSTADTQY
TRBJ1-4 | TRBV4-1 | ASSQDRGQGEKLF
TRBJ2-1 | TRBV27 | ASSPEGPYNEQF
TRBJ1-4 | TRBV18 | ASSPPAANEKLF
TRBJ2-7 | TRBV28 | ASSTSGRAYEQY
TRBJ1-2 | TRBV5-1 | ASSLTPGEAANYGYT
TRBJ1-5 | TRBV6-1 | ASSERAGAGQPQH
TRBJ1-1 | TRBV5-6 | ASSLGLGSLNTEAF
TRBJ2-1 | TRBV7-9 | AYETGNRQSQF
TRBJ2-7 | TRBV5-1 | ASSLASGGSYEQY
TRBJ1-2 | TRBV5-1 | ASSGDTVTGYT
TRBJ1-5 | TRBV18 | ASSPRGDGNQPQH
TRBJ2-6 | TRBV28 | ATSGGRGAGANVLT
TRBJ2-5 | TRBV28 | ASSRRRYQETQY
TRBJ2-5 | TRBV25-1 | ASSELTAYQETQY
TRBJ2-7 | TRBV30 | AWSRTGFIYEQY